The rows below give T cell receptor beta chains drawn from one sample of a study of regulatory T cells in long-lasting Graves disease. TCRdb analysed the multiplex PCR reads with MiXCR anew, one entry per CDR3 protein. The sample lists 560,000 or so distinct CDR3 sequences; more than 15% were seen once. This sample also belongs to another study, concerning T cells in Graves' hyperthyroidism and ophthalmopathy.

The source was peripheral blood mononuclear cells (PBMCs), collected at new diagnosis, from a patient treated with antithyroid drugs. The receptors shown here come from a man aged 18 to 30 with Graves disease. The CDR3 runs from the conserved cysteine through the conserved F or W. Each record gives: CDR3 protein, CDR3 DNA, J gene, D gene, clone size, V gene. A D gene is named only where the DNA matches it firmly. A row's size may be missing; if present it is once, few, many or a size class.

CASRQETGLRETQYF TGTGCCAGCAGACAAGAAACGGGGCTGAGAGAGACCCAGTACTTC TRBJ2-5 - - TRBV27
CASSQGGLATAYEQYF TGTGCCAGCAGCCAGGGGGGACTAGCGACTGCCTACGAGCAGTACTTC TRBJ2-7 TRBD2 few TRBV7-9
CASSQDPGQGLYEQYF TGTGCCAGCAGCCAAGACCCGGGACAGGGTCTCTACGAGCAGTACTTC TRBJ2-7 TRBD1 few TRBV3-1
CASSRGIRSYNEQFF TGTGCCAGTAGCCGGGGGATCAGGTCCTACAATGAGCAGTTCTTC TRBJ2-1 - - TRBV19
CASRGLAGIGGNEQFF TGTGCCAGCAGGGGACTAGCGGGAATCGGAGGCAATGAGCAGTTCTTC TRBJ2-1 TRBD2 many TRBV12-3/TRBV12-4
CGYKGNEETQYF TGTGGCTATAAAGGGAACGAAGAGACCCAGTACTTC TRBJ2-5 - many TRBV30
CASSYQGNSVETQYF TGTGCCAGCAGCTACCAGGGTAATAGTGTGGAGACCCAGTACTTC TRBJ2-5 - many TRBV28
CASSPNPGTPYYEQYF TGTGCCAGCTCACCGAACCCCGGGACTCCATACTACGAGCAGTACTTC TRBJ2-7 - - TRBV18
CASSLYRAANTGELFF TGTGCCAGCAGCTTGTACCGGGCAGCCAACACCGGGGAGCTGTTTTTT TRBJ2-2 - - TRBV5-8
CASSSQTSTYNSPLHF TGTGCCAGCAGCTCACAAACCAGCACCTATAATTCACCCCTCCACTTT TRBJ1-6 - - TRBV7-8
CASSGGLAGVGEQYF TGTGCCAGCAGTGGGGGACTAGCGGGAGTAGGCGAGCAGTACTTC TRBJ2-7 TRBD2 many TRBV2
CASSVEGTSGYEQYF TGTGCCAGCAGCGTAGAAGGGACTAGCGGCTACGAGCAGTACTTC TRBJ2-7 TRBD2 once TRBV9
CASSEAEGADEQYF TGTGCCAGCAGCGAGGCCGAGGGGGCCGACGAGCAGTACTTC TRBJ2-7 TRBD1 - TRBV9
CASSQLGTGTGTGELFF TGTGCCAGCAGCCAGTTGGGAACCGGGACAGGGACCGGGGAGCTGTTTTTT TRBJ2-2 TRBD1 - TRBV3-1